Sequencing of this TCR beta chain was carried out in a study of neurological immune-mediated disorders. TCRdb re-called the 5' RACE reads with MiXCR, one entry per CDR3 protein. Among 40,000 to 45,000 distinct CDR3 sequences listed, about 13% were seen once. CDR3 length equals 16 residues. From germline, CDR1 is SGDLS and CDR2 YYNGEE. V lost 5 bases, J lost 6 bases, and 23 bases lay in between. This clonotype was seen many times. The specimen was PBMCs. This clonotype was obtained from a female donor in good health. The rearrangement joins TRBV9 to TRBJ1-2, with a tentative D call TRBD1 (5 bases). In DNA form, the CDR3 reads TGTGCCAGCAGTCCTTCTTTAGTGAGGGGCTTTGATGGCTACACCTTC. Its protein is CASSPSLVRGFDGYTF.